This TCR beta chain was recorded in a study of blood T cell repertoires in COVID-19. The wider study: The United States, Italy and Spain provided the acute and convalescent COVID-19 samples. T cells, B-cell-depleted T cells, or PBMCs provided the cDNA or gDNA that served as material.

In the original analysis: It was from reference gene primer amplification that nucleated cell counts were estimated. Clones were read by immunoSEQ multiplex PCR, and TCRdb kept only the in-frame ones, dropping some. The D gene and trimming were derived from the DNA, and the V and J assignments and clone size from that table. Of fewer than 300,000 clones listed, 85% to 90% are singletons. The CDR3 contains 14 residues. V was cut by 6 bases and J by 6 bases, with 16 bases left in between. Germline assignment: CDR1 MDHEN and CDR2 SYDVKM. J is TRBJ2-3 and V is TRBV28; D gene uncertain. The source of this sequence is a woman in her thirties or forties who had recovered from COVID-19. The sequencing input was peripheral blood. The CDR3 region is CASSLTSYHDTQYF. The CDR3 bases are TGTGCCAGCAGCCTGACATCCTATCATGATACGCAGTATTTT.